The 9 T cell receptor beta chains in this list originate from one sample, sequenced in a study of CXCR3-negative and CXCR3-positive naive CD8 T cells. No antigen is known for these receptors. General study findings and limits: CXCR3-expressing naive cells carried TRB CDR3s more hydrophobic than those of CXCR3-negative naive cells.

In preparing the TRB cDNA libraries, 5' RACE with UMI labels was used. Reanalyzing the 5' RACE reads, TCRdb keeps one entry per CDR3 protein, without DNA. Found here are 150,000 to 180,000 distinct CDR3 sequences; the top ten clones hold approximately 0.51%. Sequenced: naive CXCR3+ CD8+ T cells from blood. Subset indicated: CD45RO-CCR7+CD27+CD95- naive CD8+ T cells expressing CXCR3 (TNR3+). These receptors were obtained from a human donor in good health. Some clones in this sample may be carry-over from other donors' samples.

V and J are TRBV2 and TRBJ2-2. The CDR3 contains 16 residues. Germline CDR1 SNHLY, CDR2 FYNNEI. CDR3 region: CASSSPGLANTGELFF.

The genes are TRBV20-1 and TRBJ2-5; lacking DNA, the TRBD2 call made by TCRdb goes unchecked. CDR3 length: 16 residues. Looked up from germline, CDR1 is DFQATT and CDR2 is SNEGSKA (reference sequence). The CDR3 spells CSAPTPVAGVGETQYF.

The CDR3 sequence is CSAAPGQVSYGYTF. The genes are TRBV20-1 and TRBJ1-2; the TCRdb D gene call, TRBD1, has no DNA to confirm it. In germline, CDR1 is DFQATT, CDR2 SNEGSKA (reference sequence). CDR3 size: 14 residues.

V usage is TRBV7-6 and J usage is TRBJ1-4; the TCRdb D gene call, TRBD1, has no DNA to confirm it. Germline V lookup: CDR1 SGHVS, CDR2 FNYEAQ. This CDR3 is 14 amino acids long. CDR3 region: CASSLDRLNEKLFF.

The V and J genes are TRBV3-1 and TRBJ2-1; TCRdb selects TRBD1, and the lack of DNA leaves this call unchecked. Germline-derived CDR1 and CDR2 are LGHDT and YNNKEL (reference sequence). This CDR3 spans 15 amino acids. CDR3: CASSQQRGPYNEQFF.

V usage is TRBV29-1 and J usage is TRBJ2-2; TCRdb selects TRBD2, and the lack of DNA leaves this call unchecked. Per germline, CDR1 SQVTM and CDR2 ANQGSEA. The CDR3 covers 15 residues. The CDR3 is CSGREERTNTGELFF.

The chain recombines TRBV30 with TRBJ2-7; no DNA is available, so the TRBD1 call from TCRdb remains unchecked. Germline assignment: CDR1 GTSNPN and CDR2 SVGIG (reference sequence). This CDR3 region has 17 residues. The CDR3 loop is CAWTPLIWDRPFHEQYF.

The CDR3 reads CATSSTGPSGVYNEQFF. This chain connects TRBV15 to TRBJ2-1; TCRdb calls TRBD2, which cannot be checked without DNA. Germline V gene lookup returns CDR1 LNHNV and CDR2 YYDKDF (reference sequence). This CDR3 spans 17 amino acids.

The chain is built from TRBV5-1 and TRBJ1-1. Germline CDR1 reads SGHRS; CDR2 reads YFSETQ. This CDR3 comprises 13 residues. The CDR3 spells CASSLAGGFQAFF.